This is a list of T cell receptor beta chains from one sample in a study of blood T cell repertoires in COVID-19. Data came from immunoSEQ multiplex PCR; TCRdb stores just in-frame clones and leaves some out. The table shows more than 200,000 clones, with 65% to 85% occurring only once. The source material was peripheral blood. These receptors all stem from a woman between 50 and 59 years old with acute or convalescent COVID-19. Both conserved end residues are part of each CDR3. Fields, in order: V gene, D gene, CDR3 protein. The D gene is left open where the match is weak.

>TRBV2|TRBD1
CASTPDREDWEKLFF
>TRBV5-1|TRBD1
CASSSIDRGLTDTQYF
>TRBV3-1/TRBV3-2|TRBD2
CASSQVAGKVNTGELFF
>TRBV5-1|NA
CASSPREENTEAFF
>TRBV6-2/TRBV6-3|TRBD2
CASSYSTSGRGSLPTGELFF
>TRBV2|NA
CASSGEARGYGYTF
>TRBV27|NA
CASLPSGHSYEQYF
>TRBV2|TRBD1
CASSQDRGRTDTQYF
>TRBV19|NA
CASGGGAFFTDTQYF
>TRBV18|NA
CASSPMAGDYTEAFF
>TRBV19|NA
CASSNRASDYNEQFF
>TRBV27|TRBD1
CASSGVSGTGYEQYF
>TRBV24-1|TRBD2
CATSDEREAGTGELFF
>TRBV5-6|TRBD1
CASSQGARGTQYF
>TRBV5-1|TRBD1
CASSLGQGGRNTIYF
>TRBV10-3|NA
CASKQGRDYEQYF
>TRBV2|NA
CASSEGRTVISPLHF